The clone carrying this T cell receptor beta chain has only one observation. Its antigen is currently unknown. The data belong to a study of radiotherapy plus CTLA-4 blockade in lung cancer. General study findings and limits: Clones of tumor-derived TCRs expanded in blood after radiotherapy plus ipilimumab.

Profiling relied on immunoSEQ multiplex PCR, and the TCRdb table lists in-frame clones only, not all of them. The table has 35,000 to 45,000 clones, roughly two thirds seen once. V lost 7 bases, J lost 2 bases, and 12 bases lay in between. Germline lookup yields CDR1 GTSNPN and CDR2 SVGIG (reference sequence). The CDR3 is 13 amino acids. The sample consisted of peripheral blood, taken from a patient treated with radiotherapy plus ipilimumab. The genes are TRBV30 and TRBJ1-3; D is unclear. This TCR derives from a human donor with non-small cell lung cancer who had a partial response to radiotherapy plus ipilimumab. CDR3 DNA: TGTGCCTTAACGCCGAGGGCTGGAAACACCATATATTTT. Translating gives CALTPRAGNTIYF.